Shown below are 10 T cell receptor beta chains from a single sample sequenced in a study of blood T cell repertoires in COVID-19. Sequenced by immunoSEQ multiplex PCR; TCRdb stores in-frame clones only, minus some. The sample shows about 50,000 clones, approximately 78% of them seen only once. Sequenced: PBMCs or T cells enriched from blood (not recorded which). These receptors were obtained from a woman aged 45-65 years with acute COVID-19.

The rearrangement links TRBV5-4 to TRBJ1-1; 7 bases line up with TRBD1. The CDR3 is made up of 14 amino acids. CDR1 SGHNT and CDR2 YYREEE come from the germline V gene (reference sequence). The V and J ends lost 6 bases and 1 base, in that order; junction bases with no gene match: 6. The CDR3 DNA reads as TGTGCCAGCAAGGAGGGGGCCTCGAACACTGAAGCTTTCTTT. Translated, it gives CASKEGASNTEAFF.

The V call is TRBV9, the J call TRBJ1-4, with unresolved D. Trimming shortened V by 3 bases and J by 6 bases, and 12 bases separated the two germline ends. Germline CDR1 and CDR2: SGDLS and YYNGEE. CDR3 size: 14 residues. The CDR3 here is CASSEGGRDEKLFF. The CDR3 bases are TGTGCCAGCAGCGAGGGAGGGAGGGATGAAAAACTGTTTTTT.

The gene calls are TRBV5-6 and TRBJ2-7, with D possibly being TRBD1 (6 bases). The V gene lost 3 bases and the J gene lost 5 bases, with 18 bases spanning the gap. Germline loops: CDR1 SGHDT, CDR2 YYEEEE. The CDR3 sequence is 15 residues long. The CDR3 coding sequence is TGTGCCAGCAGCTCTCTGGGGGCTGAATCCGACGAGCAGTACTTC. Residues: CASSSLGAESDEQYF.

The V gene is TRBV5-1, the J gene TRBJ2-7; D is uncertain. Trimming stripped 3 bases from V and 6 bases from J, with 19 bases between. The CDR3 runs to 15 residues. CDR1 SGHRS and CDR2 YFSETQ come from the germline V gene. CDR3 sequence (DNA): TGCGCCAGCAGCTCCGTCGGTGAAGTTTACTCCGAGCAGTACTTC. Residues: CASSSVGEVYSEQYF.

The V and J genes are TRBV19 and TRBJ1-5, with D unclear. Per germline, CDR1 LNHDA and CDR2 SQIVND (reference sequence). Trimming pared 0 bases from V and 4 bases from J, leaving 4 bases between. The CDR3 contains 13 residues. The CDR3 reads CASSIDENQPQHF. The CDR3 DNA is TGTGCCAGTAGTATAGATGAGAATCAGCCCCAGCATTTT.

This chain joins TRBV5-4 and TRBJ2-5; 13 bases map to TRBD2. The trim removed 0 bases at V and 7 bases at J, leaving 3 bases unmatched. Germline assignment: CDR1 SGHNT and CDR2 YYREEE (reference sequence). This CDR3 comprises 15 residues. CDR3 region: CASSLAGTSGMTQYF. The CDR3 nucleotides read TGTGCCAGCAGCTTGGCCGGGACTAGCGGGATGACCCAGTACTTC.

J is TRBJ1-2 and V is TRBV7-2; D might be TRBD1 (5 bases). The germline V and J ends were trimmed by 3 bases and 2 bases, with 13 bases remaining between them. Germline V gene sequence: CDR1 SGHTA, CDR2 FQGNSA. This CDR3 has 15 amino acids. For the CDR3, the DNA is TGTGCCAGCAGCTTGGGTACAGGTCTCAACTATGGCTACACCTTC. Translating gives CASSLGTGLNYGYTF.

The chain recombines TRBV24-1 with TRBJ2-1, with a tentative D call TRBD1 (6 bases). Germline CDR1 KGHDR, CDR2 SFDVKD. The germline V and J ends were trimmed by 4 bases and 10 bases, with 16 bases remaining between them. The CDR3 contains 14 residues. The CDR3 protein is CATSEPDSPGEQFF. DNA for the CDR3: TGTGCCACCAGTGAACCGGACAGCCCGGGGGAGCAGTTCTTC.

This clone appeared a few times. The chain uses TRBV19 and TRBJ1-6, with 11 positions matching TRBD1. The CDR3 runs to 14 residues. Germline values: CDR1 LNHDA, CDR2 SQIVND (reference sequence). Trimming at V came to 6 bases and at J to 6 bases, leaving 1 base not matched to a gene. CDR3 residues: CASRDRGLNSPLHF. The CDR3 region has the DNA TGTGCCAGTAGGGACAGGGGGCTTAATTCACCCCTCCACTTT. Supplemented by reference TRBV19 and TRBJ1-6, the full variable domain reads DGGITQSPKYLFRKEGQNVTLSCEQNLNHDAMYWYRQDPGQGLRLIYYSQIVNDFQKGDIAEGYSVSREKKESFPLTVTSAQKNPTAFYLCASRDRGLNSPLHFGNGTRLTVT.

The J gene is TRBJ2-4, the V gene TRBV19; 9 bases fit TRBD1. This CDR3 has 12 residues. CDR1 and CDR2 from the germline V gene are LNHDA and SQIVND (reference sequence). V was pared by 4 bases and J by 11 bases, with 3 bases of the junction left unmatched. The CDR3 here is CASSRRQGVQYF. CDR3 in DNA: TGTGCCAGTAGTAGAAGACAGGGGGTTCAGTACTTC.